The 8 T cell receptor beta chains listed next were all sequenced from one sample in a study of blood T cell repertoires in COVID-19. Sequencing used immunoSEQ multiplex PCR; TCRdb keeps in-frame clones, though not all of them. The sample includes 200,000 or so clones, roughly four fifths of them seen just once. The sequenced sample consisted of peripheral blood. The receptors here all came from a human donor with acute or convalescent COVID-19. The donor label of this sample is uncertain.

This chain joins TRBV9 and TRBJ2-2; 7 nucleotides agree with TRBD2. The V gene end was trimmed by 0 bases and the J gene end by 1 base; junction bases not matched to a gene: 3. The CDR3 has 16 residues. Looked up from germline, CDR1 is SGDLS and CDR2 is YYNGEE. CDR3 region: CASSVVASGNTGELFF. In nucleotides, the CDR3 is TGTGCCAGCAGCGTAGTAGCTAGCGGGAACACCGGGGAGCTGTTTTTT.

V and J are TRBV7-6 and TRBJ2-1; 11 bases match TRBD2. Germline assignment: CDR1 SGHVS and CDR2 FNYEAQ. J was trimmed by 10 bases and V by 6 bases; bases with no gene match: 8. CDR3 size: 14 residues. CDR3 nucleotides: TGTGCCAGCAGTATAGATAGCGGGAGGGACGAGCAGTTCTTC. Translating it yields CASSIDSGRDEQFF.

The chain carries TRBV11-2 and TRBJ2-1, with 7 bases identical to TRBD2. The germline CDR1 and CDR2 sequences are SGHAT and FQNNGV. With 0 bases clipped from V and 5 bases from J, the junction kept 7 bases outside the gene matches. This CDR3 spans 16 amino acids. The CDR3 sequence is CASSLEAPSGNNEQFF. CDR3 in DNA: TGTGCCAGCAGCTTAGAGGCTCCTAGCGGCAACAATGAGCAGTTCTTC.

The chain employs TRBV7-3 and TRBJ2-1; possibly TRBD1 for D (6 bases). Germline CDR1 reads SGHTA; CDR2 reads FQGTGA. The length of the CDR3 is 15 residues. V lost 2 bases, J lost 8 bases, and 16 bases lay in between. The CDR3 spells CASSLGLGGSHEQFF. The CDR3 DNA follows: TGTGCCAGCAGCTTAGGTCTAGGGGGATCTCATGAGCAGTTCTTC. The whole variable domain, filled in from reference TRBV7-3 and TRBJ2-1, reads GAGVSQTPSNKVTEKGKYVELRCDPISGHTALYWYRQSLGQGPEFLIYFQGTGAADDSGLPNDRFFAVRPEGSVSTLKIQRTERGDSAVYLCASSLGLGGSHEQFFGPGTRLTVL.

The DNA for the CDR3 is TGTGCCAGCAGCCACGGACTAGCGGGGTACCAAGAGACCCAGTACTTC. It codes for CASSHGLAGYQETQYF. This chain uses TRBV7-9 with TRBJ2-5, with 12 nucleotides matching TRBD2. CDR3 length equals 16 residues. The V and J ends lost 5 bases and 0 bases, in that order; junction bases with no gene match: 4. Germline CDR1 reads SEHNR; CDR2 reads FQNEAQ (reference sequence). The full variable domain, rest sourced from reference TRBV7-9 and TRBJ2-5, is DTGVSQNPRHKITKRGQNVTFRCDPISEHNRLYWYRQTLGQGPEFLTYFQNEAQLEKSRLLSDRFSAERPKGSFSTLEIQRTEQGDSAMYLCASSHGLAGYQETQYFGPGTRLLVL.

In this sample, this clone turned up a few times. CDR3 region: CASSMAGDPQHF. As DNA, the CDR3 is TGTGCCAGTAGTATGGCAGGGGATCCCCAGCATTTT. This chain links TRBV19 with TRBJ1-5, with D perhaps matching TRBD1 (6 bases). V shed 3 bases and J shed 10 bases, with 10 bases lying between them. Germline CDR1 LNHDA, CDR2 SQIVND (reference sequence). The CDR3 spans 12 residues.

The rearrangement joins TRBV15 to TRBJ1-5, with 7 bases identical to TRBD1. The V segment lost 3 bases and the J segment 2 bases; nucleotides outside the gene matches: 7. The CDR3 consists of 16 residues. Germline-derived CDR1 and CDR2 are LNHNV and YYDKDF (reference sequence). The CDR3 sequence is CATSSLQGTGNQPQHF. Here the CDR3 DNA reads TGTGCCACCAGCAGCCTACAGGGGACGGGCAATCAGCCCCAGCATTTT. The entire variable domain, with the rest obtained from reference TRBV15 and TRBJ1-5, is as follows: DAMVIQNPRYQVTQFGKPVTLSCSQTLNHNVMYWYQQKSSQAPKLLFHYYDKDFNNEADTPDNFQSRRPNTSFCFLDIRSPGLGDTAMYLCATSSLQGTGNQPQHFGDGTRLSIL.

The J gene is TRBJ2-4, the V gene TRBV7-2, with 8 bases matching TRBD2. The CDR3 has 18 residues. J gave up 4 bases and V 1 base, and 12 bases lay outside the gene matches. CDR1 SGHTA and CDR2 FQGNSA come from the germline V gene. Here the CDR3 DNA reads TGTGCCAGCAGCTTAGTCGGTGGTCAGCGGGAGAGGAAAAACATTCAGTACTTC. It translates to CASSLVGGQRERKNIQYF.